The clone carrying this T cell receptor beta chain was detected a few times. Sequenced by immunoSEQ multiplex PCR; TCRdb stores in-frame clones only, minus some. The sample holds about 7,600 clones, more than 70% seen once. Indicated time point: week 3, after first cycle of checkpoint inhibitor. The sample comes from a study of blood T cell dynamics during melanoma immunotherapy. Trimming cost V 6 bases and J 3 bases, with 14 bases left between them. Germline V gene sequence: CDR1 LNHDA, CDR2 SQIVND (reference sequence). CDR3 length: 14 amino acids. This sequence was found in a human donor with melanoma. The chain joins TRBV19 to TRBJ1-1, with a tentative D call TRBD1 (6 bases). The input for sequencing was blood, taken from a patient treated with checkpoint blockade. The DNA for the CDR3 is TGTGCCAGTAGAGTAATAGGGGGACACACTGAAGCTTTCTTT. This translates into CASRVIGGHTEAFF.